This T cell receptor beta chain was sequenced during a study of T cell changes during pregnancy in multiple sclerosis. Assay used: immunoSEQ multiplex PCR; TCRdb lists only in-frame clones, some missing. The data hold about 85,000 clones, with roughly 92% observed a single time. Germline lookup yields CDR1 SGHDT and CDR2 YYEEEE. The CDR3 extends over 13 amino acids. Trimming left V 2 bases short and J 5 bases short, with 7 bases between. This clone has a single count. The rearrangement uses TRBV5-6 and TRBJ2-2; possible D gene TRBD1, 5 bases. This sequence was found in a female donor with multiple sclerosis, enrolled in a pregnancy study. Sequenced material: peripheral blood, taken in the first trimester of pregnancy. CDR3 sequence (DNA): TGTGCCAGCAGCTTACAGGTTACCGGGGAGCTGTTTTTT. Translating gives CASSLQVTGELFF.